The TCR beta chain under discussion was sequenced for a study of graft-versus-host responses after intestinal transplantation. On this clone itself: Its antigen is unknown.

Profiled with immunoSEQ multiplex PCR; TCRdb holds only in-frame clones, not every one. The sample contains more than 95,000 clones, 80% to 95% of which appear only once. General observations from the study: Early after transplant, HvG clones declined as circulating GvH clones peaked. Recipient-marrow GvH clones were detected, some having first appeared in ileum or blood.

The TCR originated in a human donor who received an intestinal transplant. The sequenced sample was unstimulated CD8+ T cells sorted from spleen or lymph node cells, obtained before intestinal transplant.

The CDR3 loop is CASSLVRSNQPQHF. CDR3 coding DNA: TGTGCCAGCAGCTTGGTAAGGAGCAATCAGCCCCAGCATTTT. The V and J genes are TRBV5-6 and TRBJ1-5; D call uncertain. The V end was cut by 0 bases, the J end by 1 base, with 5 bases between. The CDR3 runs to 14 residues. Looked up from germline, CDR1 is SGHDT and CDR2 is YYEEEE.